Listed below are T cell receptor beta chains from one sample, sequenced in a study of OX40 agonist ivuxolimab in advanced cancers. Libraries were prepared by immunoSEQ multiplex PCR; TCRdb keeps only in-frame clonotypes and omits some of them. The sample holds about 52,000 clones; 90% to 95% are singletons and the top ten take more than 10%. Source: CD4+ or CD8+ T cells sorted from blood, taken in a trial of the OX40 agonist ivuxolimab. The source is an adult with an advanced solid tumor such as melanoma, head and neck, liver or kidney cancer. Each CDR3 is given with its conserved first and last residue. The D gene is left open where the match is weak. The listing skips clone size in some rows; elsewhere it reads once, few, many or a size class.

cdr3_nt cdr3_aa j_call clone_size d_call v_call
TGTGCCAGCAGTCCTAGCGGGGGACTCTCCTACGAGCAGTACTTC CASSPSGGLSYEQYF TRBJ2-7 - TRBD2 TRBV4-2
TGCGCCAGCAGCCCAGACGGACTAGCGGGGGTCGGGGATACGCAGTATTTT CASSPDGLAGVGDTQYF TRBJ2-3 - TRBD2 TRBV4-3
TGTGCTAGTGGTTTGGTGGGTCCCTCCGGGACAACTATGGGGAATGAGCAGTTCTTC CASGLVGPSGTTMGNEQFF TRBJ2-1 - - TRBV12-5
TGCGCCAGCAGCCAAGTCGGGCAGGGACTAGCAACTGAGACCCAGTACTTC CASSQVGQGLATETQYF TRBJ2-5 - TRBD2 TRBV4-1
TGTGCCAGTATGTATGTAGGGAACATGAACACTGAAGCTTTCTTT CASMYVGNMNTEAFF TRBJ1-1 once - TRBV19
TGTGCCAGCAGTTTAGATGGGAATCAGCCCCAGCATTTT CASSLDGNQPQHF TRBJ1-5 - - TRBV27
TGTGCCAGCAGCAAAGACGGCTCCGGACGGAACACTGAAGCTTTCTTT CASSKDGSGRNTEAFF TRBJ1-1 - - TRBV21-1
TGTGCCAGCAGCCGGGACAGGGGACTGAATGAAAAACTGTTTTTT CASSRDRGLNEKLFF TRBJ1-4 - TRBD1 TRBV7-8
TGTGCCAGCAGCGTAGAGGGGGGAGCGATCCAAGAGACCCAGTACTTC CASSVEGGAIQETQYF TRBJ2-5 once - TRBV9
TGTGCCAGCAGCTTGTACAGTCAAGAGACCCAGTACTTC CASSLYSQETQYF TRBJ2-5 - - TRBV11-2
TGTGCTCGGAGGACAGACCCCCGGGGGACCCAGTACTTC CARRTDPRGTQYF TRBJ2-5 once - TRBV12-5
TGTGCCAGCAGTGAAGACAGGGGGCGTTACGGGGAGCAGTTCTTC CASSEDRGRYGEQFF TRBJ2-1 - TRBD1 TRBV2
TGTGCCAGTAGTATACTGGCGACCGGGGAGCTGTTTTTT CASSILATGELFF TRBJ2-2 - - TRBV19
TGCGCCAGCAGCTTCGGCTCCCGGGAGCTGTTTTTT CASSFGSRELFF TRBJ2-2 - - TRBV5-1
TGTGCCAGCAGTTGGAGCGGGAGTGGCTACGAGCAGTACTTC CASSWSGSGYEQYF TRBJ2-7 - TRBD2 TRBV27
TGTGCCAGCAGCTTTCAGGGGCGGGCAGATACGCAGTATTTT CASSFQGRADTQYF TRBJ2-3 - - TRBV7-9
TGCGCCAGCAGCAGCGAAGAATCCTACGAGCAGTACTTC CASSSEESYEQYF TRBJ2-7 - - TRBV4-1
TGCGCCAGCAACGGGGGAGGCGGCTACGAGCAGTACTTC CASNGGGGYEQYF TRBJ2-7 - - TRBV10-2
TGTGCCAGCAGTCGAATCGTAACTGAAGCTTTCTTT CASSRIVTEAFF TRBJ1-1 - - TRBV7-9
TGCGCCAGCAGCCAAGTCGTAAGCGGCCAAGAGACCCAGTACTTC CASSQVVSGQETQYF TRBJ2-5 - - TRBV4-1
TGTGCCAGCAGTTACCAGGGTGGTCAGCCCCAGCATTTT CASSYQGGQPQHF TRBJ1-5 - - TRBV5-6
TGTGCCAGCAGTTTCATGGGAGACAACGAGCAGTACTTC CASSFMGDNEQYF TRBJ2-7 - - TRBV27
TGCGCCAGCAGCTTGGAAACAGAAAACATTCAGTACTTC CASSLETENIQYF TRBJ2-4 once - TRBV5-1
TGTGCCAGCAGCTTGTTTGCGGGAGTCGGTGGAGAGACCCAGTACTTC CASSLFAGVGGETQYF TRBJ2-5 - TRBD2 TRBV11-2
TGTGCCAGCAGCGTAGGTCCCACAGGTGGTAACGAGCAGTACTTC CASSVGPTGGNEQYF TRBJ2-7 - - TRBV9
TGTGCCAGCAGCTTGGTGGGGATTACTGAAGCTTTCTTT CASSLVGITEAFF TRBJ1-1 - - TRBV5-5
TGTGCCAGCAGCTTAGTCCCCTACGAGCAGTACTTC CASSLVPYEQYF TRBJ2-7 - - TRBV11-3
TGTGCCAGCAGTTTGATCGAGGGATCACCCCTCCACTTT CASSLIEGSPLHF TRBJ1-6 few - TRBV27
TGCGCCAGCAGCTTGGAAGGGTATGGCTACACCTTC CASSLEGYGYTF TRBJ1-2 - - TRBV5-1
TGTGCCAGTAGTACCAACAGGGGTGATGAGCAGTTCTTC CASSTNRGDEQFF TRBJ2-1 - TRBD1 TRBV19
TGTGCCAGCAGTTCGGGGACAGGGAACCACATTGCAACTAATGAAAAACTGTTTTTT CASSSGTGNHIATNEKLFF TRBJ1-4 - TRBD1 TRBV28
TGTGCCAGCAGTGCAGGATTTGGCAACTCCTACAATGAGCAGTTCTTC CASSAGFGNSYNEQFF TRBJ2-1 once - TRBV6-1
TGTGCCTGGGGACAGGGTCGGAGCACAGATACGCAGTATTTT CAWGQGRSTDTQYF TRBJ2-3 - TRBD1 TRBV2
TGTGCCAGCGAGGCGGGAGGGCCAACAGATACGCAGTATTTT CASEAGGPTDTQYF TRBJ2-3 few TRBD2 TRBV7-9
TGCGCCAGCAGCTTGCGTCCGGGCCATTCACCCCTCCACTTT CASSLRPGHSPLHF TRBJ1-6 - - TRBV5-1
TGTGCCAGCAGCTTATCTAACAGGGGGAGGAAAGGTGAAAAACTGTTTTTT CASSLSNRGRKGEKLFF TRBJ1-4 - TRBD1 TRBV7-9
TGTGCCAGTACCGAGGATGGGGAATACTCCTACAATGAGCAGTTCTTC CASTEDGEYSYNEQFF TRBJ2-1 - - TRBV2
TGTGCCAGCAGTCCCGCGGGGCGAATCGAGCAGTACTTC CASSPAGRIEQYF TRBJ2-7 - - TRBV5-4
TGTGCCAGCAGCCGCTACACAGATACGCAGTATTTT CASSRYTDTQYF TRBJ2-3 - - TRBV9
TGTGCCAGCAGTTTAGTAGACACTTACAATGAGCAGTTCTTC CASSLVDTYNEQFF TRBJ2-1 - - TRBV28
TGTGCTAGTGGTCCCGGGACCGTCGAGCAGTACTTC CASGPGTVEQYF TRBJ2-7 once - TRBV12-5
TGTGCCAGCAGGGCCCCAGGGGGCTTGGAGGAGACCCAGTACTTC CASRAPGGLEETQYF TRBJ2-5 - TRBD1 TRBV2
TGTGCCAGCAGTTTATATGGAGGGGAGGGCACTGAAGCTTTCTTT CASSLYGGEGTEAFF TRBJ1-1 - - TRBV28
TGTGCCAGCAGTACTGACAGGTACAACGAGCAGTACTTC CASSTDRYNEQYF TRBJ2-7 - - TRBV7-9
TGTGCCAGCAGTTCCGGGACAGGGGGCCTCACAGATACGCAGTATTTT CASSSGTGGLTDTQYF TRBJ2-3 - TRBD1 TRBV6-5
TGTGCCAGCAAATCAACAGGGTTTTCCAAAAACATTCAGTACTTC CASKSTGFSKNIQYF TRBJ2-4 - - TRBV6-5
TGTGCCAGCAGCTTAGGCACCTACAATGAGCAGTTCTTC CASSLGTYNEQFF TRBJ2-1 once - TRBV7-6
TGTGCCAGCAGCTTAACTAGCGGGAGGGCCGGCTACGAGCAGTACTTC CASSLTSGRAGYEQYF TRBJ2-7 - TRBD2 TRBV7-9